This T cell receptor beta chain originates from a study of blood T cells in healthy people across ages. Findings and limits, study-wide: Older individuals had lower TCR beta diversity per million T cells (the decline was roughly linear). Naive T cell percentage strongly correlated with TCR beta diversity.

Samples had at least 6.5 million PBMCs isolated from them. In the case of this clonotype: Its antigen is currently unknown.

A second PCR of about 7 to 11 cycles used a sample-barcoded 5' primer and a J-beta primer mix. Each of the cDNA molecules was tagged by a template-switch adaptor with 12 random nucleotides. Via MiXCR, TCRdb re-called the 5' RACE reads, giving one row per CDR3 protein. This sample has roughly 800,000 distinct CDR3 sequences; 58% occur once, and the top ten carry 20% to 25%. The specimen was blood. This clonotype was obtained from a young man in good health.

The CDR3 is CASSLVDGSSYEQYF. The CDR3 coding sequence is TGCGCCAGCAGCCTCGTCGACGGGAGTTCCTACGAGCAGTACTTC. The V gene is TRBV5-1, the J gene TRBJ2-7; possible D gene TRBD2, 6 bases. V gave up 4 bases and J gave up 1 base, with 15 bases separating them. This CDR3 has 15 amino acids. Germline lookup yields CDR1 SGHRS and CDR2 YFSETQ.